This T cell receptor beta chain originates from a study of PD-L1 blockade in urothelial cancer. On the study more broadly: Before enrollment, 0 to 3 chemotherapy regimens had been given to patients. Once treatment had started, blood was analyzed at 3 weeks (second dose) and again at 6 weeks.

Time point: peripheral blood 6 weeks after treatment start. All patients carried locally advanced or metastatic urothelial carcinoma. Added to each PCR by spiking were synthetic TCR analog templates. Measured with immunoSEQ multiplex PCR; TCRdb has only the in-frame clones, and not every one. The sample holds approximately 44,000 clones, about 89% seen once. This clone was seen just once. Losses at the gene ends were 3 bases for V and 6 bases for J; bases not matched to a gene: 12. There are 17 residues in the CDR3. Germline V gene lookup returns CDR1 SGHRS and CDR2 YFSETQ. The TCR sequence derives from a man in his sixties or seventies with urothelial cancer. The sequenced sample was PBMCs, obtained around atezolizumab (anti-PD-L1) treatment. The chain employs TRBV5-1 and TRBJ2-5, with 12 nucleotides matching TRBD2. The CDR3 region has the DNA TGCGCCAGCAGCTCAGGACTAGCGGGACCTAAAGGGAAGACCCAGTACTTC. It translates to CASSSGLAGPKGKTQYF.